A single sample is the source of the 15 T cell receptor beta chains below, sequenced in a study of T cells in lung cancer brain metastases. The data were produced by immunoSEQ multiplex PCR, yet TCRdb's version contains in-frame clones alone and is incomplete. The table lists several thousand clones, nearly 90% of them singletons. The source material was tumor tissue from the primary lung tumor. These receptors all come from a woman aged 45 to 65 with non-small cell lung cancer.

The chain is built from TRBV5-4 and TRBJ1-2; D gene uncertain. The CDR3 loop spans 15 amino acids. Germline CDR1 and CDR2: SGHNT and YYREEE (reference sequence). Trimming took 4 bases from V and 4 from J, leaving 17 bases between them. CDR3 residues: CASSQHNGGLYGYTF. CDR3 nucleotide sequence: TGTGCCAGCAGCCAGCACAACGGCGGTCTCTATGGCTACACCTTC. Variable domain in full (rest from reference TRBV5-4 and TRBJ1-2): ETGVTQSPTHLIKTRGQQVTLRCSSQSGHNTVSWYQQALGQGPQFIFQYYREEENGRGNFPPRFSGLQFPNYSSELNVNALELDDSALYLCASSQHNGGLYGYTFGSGTRLTVV.

This chain uses TRBV5-1 with TRBJ1-2; tentatively, D is TRBD1 (5 bases). This CDR3 has 17 residues. The germline gives CDR1 SGHRS, CDR2 YFSETQ. V was cut by 0 bases and J by 2 bases, with 17 bases left in between. The chain's CDR3 is CASSLAPALTANYGYTF. CDR3 bases: TGCGCCAGCAGCTTGGCCCCTGCCTTGACAGCCAACTATGGCTACACCTTC. The complete variable domain, with remaining parts taken from reference TRBV5-1 and TRBJ1-2, reads KAGVTQTPRYLIKTRGQQVTLSCSPISGHRSVSWYQQTPGQGLQFLFEYFSETQRNKGNFPGRFSGRQFSNSRSEMNVSTLELGDSALYLCASSLAPALTANYGYTFGSGTRLTVV.

This rearrangement joins TRBV5-4 to TRBJ1-1, with a tentative D call TRBD1 (5 bases). The V gene lost 2 bases and the J gene lost 2 bases, with 16 bases spanning the gap. Per germline, CDR1 SGHNT and CDR2 YYREEE (reference sequence). The CDR3 spans 16 residues. CDR3 residues: CASSFGTQLPNTEAFF. CDR3 bases: TGTGCCAGCAGCTTCGGGACCCAGTTACCCAACACTGAAGCTTTCTTT.

Concerning this clone itself: The same CDR3 arises from other DNA sequences in this sample as well. This chain links TRBV19 with TRBJ1-2; D gene ambiguous. The V end lost 5 bases, the J end lost 4 bases, and 14 bases lay between the germline ends. This CDR3 region has 14 residues. CDR1 and CDR2 (germline): LNHDA, SQIVND (reference sequence). CDR3 DNA: TGTGCCAGTAGTGGATACATCCCCCTCTATGGCTACACCTTC. This codes for CASSGYIPLYGYTF.

About this clone itself: Other DNA variants within this sample encode the same CDR3. This chain uses TRBV27 with TRBJ2-2; no definite D call. This CDR3 comprises 14 residues. Trimming stripped 5 bases from V and 1 base from J, with 8 bases between. Germline-derived CDR1 and CDR2 are MNHEY and SMNVEV (reference sequence). The DNA of the CDR3 is TGTGCCAGCAGTCCCCCCGTGAACACCGGGGAGCTGTTTTTT. Protein: CASSPPVNTGELFF.

The rearrangement uses TRBV23-1 and TRBJ2-2; TRBD1 matches 8 bases. TRBV23-1 belongs to the ORF category, with a function that is uncertain. Trimming cost V 8 bases and J 3 bases; bases outside gene matches: 2. The CDR3 sequence is 13 residues long. CDR3 sequence: CASGGQDTGELFF. The DNA for the CDR3 is TGCGCCAGCGGGGGACAGGACACCGGGGAGCTGTTTTTT.

The rearrangement uses TRBV7-8 and TRBJ2-7; either TRBD1 or TRBD2 may fit D (6 bases each). The CDR3 is made up of 14 amino acids. Germline V gene lookup returns CDR1 SGHVS and CDR2 FQNEAQ. V shed 1 base and J shed 2 bases, with 9 bases lying between them. Here the CDR3 reads CASSLGGGTYEQYF. For the CDR3, the DNA is TGTGCCAGCAGCTTAGGAGGGGGGACCTACGAGCAGTACTTC.

The chain carries TRBV5-1 and TRBJ2-2; TRBD2 matches 10 bases. V lost 6 bases and J lost 7; bases outside the gene matches: 18. Germline CDR1 SGHRS, CDR2 YFSETQ. The CDR3 extends over 18 amino acids. The CDR3 nucleotides read TGCGCCAGCACCCCAGGAGGAGGAGCGGGAGGGCCCGACGGGGAGCTGTTTTTT. It codes for CASTPGGGAGGPDGELFF.

The gene calls are TRBV5-1 and TRBJ2-5, with 7 bases lining up with TRBD2. The V gene end was trimmed by 4 bases and the J gene end by 0 bases; junction bases not matched to a gene: 9. The CDR3 totals 16 residues. Germline V gene data show CDR1 as SGHRS and CDR2 as YFSETQ. The CDR3 nucleotides are TGCGCCAGCAGCCGGAGCGGCGGGAGCCACCAAGAGACCCAGTACTTC. This translates into CASSRSGGSHQETQYF.

With respect to this clone: One end of the junction fails to match germline, which may point to a read error. The chain employs TRBV5-1 and TRBJ2-7; D might be TRBD2 (6 bases). Looked up from germline, CDR1 is SGHRS and CDR2 is YFSETQ. The CDR3 has 15 amino acids. The CDR3 spells CASSPVGGFSYGQYF. CDR3 in DNA: TGCGCCAGCAGCCCCGTGGGGGGTTTCTCCTACGGGCAGTACTTC.

The rearrangement joins TRBV5-6 to TRBJ1-1; tentatively, D is TRBD1 (6 bases). The V gene's germline CDR1 is SGHDT and CDR2 YYEEEE. The CDR3 sequence is 15 residues long. V lost 0 bases and J lost 0, with 9 bases in between. The CDR3 region has the DNA TGTGCCAGCAGCTTGGGAACAGGGATGAACACTGAAGCTTTCTTT. It codes for CASSLGTGMNTEAFF.

This clone was observed a single time. The chain links TRBV29-1 to TRBJ1-4; D might be TRBD1 (5 bases). V lost 7 bases and J 5 bases, leaving 11 bases between the germline ends. This CDR3 comprises 12 residues. The germline CDR1 and CDR2 sequences are SQVTM and ANQGSEA. The CDR3: CSGGGWNEKLFF. CDR3 nucleotides: TGCAGCGGGGGCGGATGGAATGAAAAACTGTTTTTT. The entire variable domain, with the rest obtained from reference TRBV29-1 and TRBJ1-4, is as follows: SAVISQKPSRDICQRGTSLTIQCQVDSQVTMMFWYRQQPGQSLTLIATANQGSEATYESGFVIDKFPISRPNLTFSTLTVSNMSPEDSSIYLCSGGGWNEKLFFGSGTQLSVL.

The chain uses TRBV5-1 and TRBJ2-3, with D possibly TRBD2 on 6 matching bases. Germline CDR1 reads SGHRS; CDR2 reads YFSETQ. This CDR3 has 14 residues. Deletions cut 5 bases from V and 5 bases from J, with 15 bases between. The CDR3: CASRTEGQGDTQYF. Here the CDR3 DNA reads TGCGCCAGCAGAACGGAGGGCCAAGGAGATACGCAGTATTTT. The full variable domain, its missing parts supplied by reference TRBV5-1 and TRBJ2-3, is KAGVTQTPRYLIKTRGQQVTLSCSPISGHRSVSWYQQTPGQGLQFLFEYFSETQRNKGNFPGRFSGRQFSNSRSEMNVSTLELGDSALYLCASRTEGQGDTQYFGPGTRLTVL.

This chain links TRBV7-8 with TRBJ1-1; possible D gene TRBD1, 5 bases. CDR3 length equals 16 residues. CDR1 SGHVS and CDR2 FQNEAQ come from the germline V gene. Trimming removed 7 bases at V and 4 bases at J, with 22 bases between. CDR3 protein: CASTIRARQMGTEAFF. In DNA form, the CDR3 reads TGTGCCAGCACTATTAGAGCCAGACAGATGGGCACTGAAGCTTTCTTT.

This chain connects TRBV7-5 to TRBJ1-6; the D segment call TRBD1 is taken from the table without a DNA check. TRBV7-5 is listed as a pseudogene. CDR3 length: 22 amino acids. The CDR3: CARSLDKGPRTGVRLSCSPLHF. The CDR3, as DNA: TGTGCCAGAAGCTTAGATAAGGGCCCGAGGACAGGGGTTCGTTTAAGTTGTTCACCCCTCCACTTT.